A single sample gave rise to the 29 T cell receptor beta chains below, sequenced in a study of PD-1 blockade in classical Hodgkin lymphoma. The time point here: cycle 4 day 1 (C4D1), after around six weeks of nivolumab. After autologous stem cell transplantation all patients relapsed, and prior brentuximab vedotin exposure differed between cohorts. Data came from immunoSEQ multiplex PCR; TCRdb stores just in-frame clones and leaves some out. This table has nearly 50,000 clones, around 76% appearing once. This specimen was peripheral blood mononuclear cells (PBMCs), taken before the fourth cycle of nivolumab. The receptors shown here come from a human donor with classical Hodgkin lymphoma.

The gene calls are TRBV13 and TRBJ1-1; 7 bases match TRBD1. This CDR3 spans 13 amino acids. The junction had 7 bases not matched to a gene; V was cut back by 5 bases and J by 7 bases. Germline V gene data show CDR1 as PRHDT and CDR2 as FYEKMQ (reference sequence). CDR3 DNA sequence: TGTGCCAGCAGCCAGGGGGTTGGCTATGAAGCTTTCTTT. Translating gives CASSQGVGYEAFF. Full variable domain (missing parts from reference TRBV13 and TRBJ1-1): AAGVIQSPRHLIKEKRETATLKCYPIPRHDTVYWYQQGPGQDPQFLISFYEKMQSDKGSIPDRFSAQQFSDYHSELNMSSLELGDSALYFCASSQGVGYEAFFGQGTRLTVV.

A single count supports this clone. This chain uses TRBV6-1 with TRBJ2-7; 8 nucleotides align to TRBD1. V was pared by 2 bases and J by 4 bases, with 7 bases of the junction left unmatched. There are 15 residues in the CDR3. Germline CDR1 reads MNHNS; CDR2 reads SASEGT. CDR3 region: CASSEYGTGGYEQYF. The CDR3 nucleotides are TGTGCCAGCAGTGAATATGGGACAGGCGGGTACGAGCAGTACTTC.

This clone came up a few times. The rearrangement uses TRBV10-3 and TRBJ2-3, with TRBD2 identical over 9 bases. Germline-derived CDR1 and CDR2 are ENHRY and SYGVKD. CDR3 length: 14 amino acids. The junction had 3 bases not matched to a gene; V was cut back by 5 bases and J by 3 bases. The chain's CDR3 is CAISLAGVTDTQYF. Written as DNA, the CDR3 is TGTGCCATCAGTTTAGCGGGAGTAACAGATACGCAGTATTTT.

V and J are TRBV7-9 and TRBJ1-2; no reliable D call. Trimming removed 0 bases from V and 6 bases from J, with 17 bases in between. Germline CDR1 and CDR2: SEHNR and FQNEAQ (reference sequence). The CDR3 totals 16 residues. CDR3: CASSLAGSRETHGYTF. CDR3 DNA: TGTGCCAGCAGCTTAGCAGGCAGCCGGGAGACCCATGGCTACACCTTC.

V gene TRBV11-2 combines with J gene TRBJ2-6, with TRBD2 identical over 7 bases. Unmatched junction bases numbered 12, after V lost 6 bases and J lost 1 base. The CDR3 is made up of 18 amino acids. Per germline, CDR1 SGHAT and CDR2 FQNNGV. CDR3 region: CASRPFRDYQSGANVLTF. The DNA of the CDR3 is TGTGCCAGCAGGCCTTTCCGGGACTACCAGTCTGGGGCCAACGTCCTGACTTTC.

The chain couples TRBV7-2 to TRBJ2-2; perhaps TRBD1 as D (5 bases). V was pared by 2 bases and J by 2 bases, with 18 bases between. Germline CDR1 and CDR2: SGHTA and FQGNSA. The CDR3 consists of 18 residues. The CDR3, as DNA: TGTGCCAGCAGCTTACGATGGGGCCAACTACTAAACACCGGGGAGCTGTTTTTT. Its protein is CASSLRWGQLLNTGELFF.

The genes are TRBV6-5 and TRBJ2-7; D is possibly TRBD1 (6 bases). Looked up from germline, CDR1 is MNHEY and CDR2 is SVGAGI. V lost 4 bases and J lost 1, with 8 bases in between. This CDR3 region has 13 residues. CDR3 sequence reads: CASSFGQSYEQYF. CDR3 DNA: TGTGCCAGCAGTTTCGGACAGTCCTACGAGCAGTACTTC.

DNA for the CDR3: TGCGCCAGCAGCCCCGACTGGAGCTCCTACAATGAGCAGTTCTTC. As protein: CASSPDWSSYNEQFF. The V gene is TRBV5-1, the J gene TRBJ2-1, with unresolved D. Germline V gene sequence: CDR1 SGHRS, CDR2 YFSETQ. Trimming shortened V by 4 bases and J by 0 bases, and 11 bases separated the two germline ends. The CDR3 totals 15 residues.

This clone has more than one count but fewer than ten. The J gene is TRBJ2-7, the V gene TRBV28; D is possibly TRBD2 (7 bases). The germline V gene has CDR1 MDHEN and CDR2 SYDVKM. CDR3 length equals 15 residues. Trimming took off 2 bases at V and 3 bases at J, with 14 bases between the two ends. The CDR3 here is CASSLGGARSYEQYF. The CDR3 nucleotides read TGTGCCAGCAGTTTAGGGGGGGCGCGGAGCTACGAGCAGTACTTC.

The rearrangement uses TRBV28 and TRBJ1-2; 8 bases are a match to TRBD1. Unmatched junction bases numbered 5, after V lost 0 bases and J lost 5 bases. CDR3 length: 15 residues. The germline V gene encodes CDR1 MDHEN and CDR2 SYDVKM. The CDR3 sequence: CASSLWDREGYGYTF. The DNA for the CDR3 is TGTGCCAGCAGTTTATGGGACAGGGAGGGTTATGGCTACACCTTC.

The rearrangement links TRBV7-2 to TRBJ1-2, with 10 bases lining up with TRBD1. V lost 5 bases and J lost 5; bases outside the gene matches: 14. CDR3 length equals 17 residues. In germline, CDR1 is SGHTA, CDR2 FQGNSA. CDR3 nucleotide sequence: TGTGCCAGCAGCCTCGGGGCCGGGACAGGGGATTCATATGGCTACACCTTC. This encodes CASSLGAGTGDSYGYTF. Combining the CDR3 with reference TRBV7-2 and TRBJ1-2 gives the whole variable domain GAGVSQSPSNKVTEKGKDVELRCDPISGHTALYWYRQSLGQGLEFLIYFQGNSAPDKSGLPSDRFSAERTGGSVSTLTIQRTQQEDSAVYLCASSLGAGTGDSYGYTFGSGTRLTVV.

This chain links TRBV6-1 with TRBJ2-7; 11 bases map to TRBD2. This CDR3 has 14 residues. Germline values: CDR1 MNHNS, CDR2 SASEGT. V lost 5 bases and J lost 0; bases outside the gene matches: 0. The CDR3 DNA is TGTGCCAGCAGTACTAGCGGGAGCTCCTACGAGCAGTACTTC. As protein: CASSTSGSSYEQYF.

The chain carries TRBV7-9 and TRBJ1-2, with 7 bases lining up with TRBD1. V was pared by 1 base and J by 8 bases, with 10 bases of the junction left unmatched. The CDR3 sequence is 15 residues long. The germline V gene encodes CDR1 SEHNR and CDR2 FQNEAQ (reference sequence). The CDR3 DNA reads TGTGCCAGCAGCTTAGAGGACCCCAGGGGGAGGGGCTACACCTTC. It yields the protein CASSLEDPRGRGYTF.

This clone was seen once. The rearrangement joins TRBV2 to TRBJ1-6, with D perhaps TRBD1 (6 bases). The CDR3 has 14 amino acids. Trimming removed 3 bases at V and 9 bases at J, with 12 bases between. Germline values: CDR1 SNHLY, CDR2 FYNNEI. CDR3 sequence reads: CASSDTGRVSPLHF. The CDR3 region has the DNA TGTGCCAGCAGTGATACAGGGCGGGTTTCACCCCTCCACTTT.

This clone has a handful of counts. The rearrangement links TRBV7-3 to TRBJ1-2, with TRBD1 identical over 8 bases. The germline V gene has CDR1 SGHTA and CDR2 FQGTGA. This CDR3 contains 15 residues. The V gene end was trimmed by 4 bases and the J gene end by 3 bases; junction bases not matched to a gene: 7. The CDR3 region is CASSSSGTGDYGYTF. The CDR3, as DNA: TGTGCCAGCAGCTCCTCCGGGACAGGCGACTATGGCTACACCTTC.

V usage is TRBV5-1 and J usage is TRBJ1-1, with D possibly TRBD1 on 5 matching bases. V lost 1 base and J lost 7, with 17 bases in between. CDR3 length equals 15 residues. Germline V lookup: CDR1 SGHRS, CDR2 YFSETQ. The CDR3 loop reads CASSLTRGGTREAFF. CDR3 bases: TGCGCCAGCAGCTTGACGAGGGGCGGAACTCGTGAAGCTTTCTTT.

This chain connects TRBV6-5 to TRBJ2-5; D is unclear. The CDR3 is 15 residues long. Trimming took 0 bases from V and 1 from J, leaving 9 bases between them. CDR1 is MNHEY and CDR2 is SVGAGI in the germline V gene. The CDR3: CASSYSRLVQETQYF. The CDR3 nucleotides read TGTGCCAGCAGTTACTCGAGGCTAGTCCAAGAGACCCAGTACTTC.

The chain couples TRBV27 to TRBJ2-7; unclear D gene. This CDR3 has 16 residues. V was clipped by 4 bases and J by 0 bases, with 16 bases between them. Germline V gene lookup returns CDR1 MNHEY and CDR2 SMNVEV (reference sequence). The CDR3 is CASSYARPGISYEQYF. In DNA, the CDR3 is TGTGCCAGCAGTTACGCCCGCCCAGGAATCTCCTACGAGCAGTACTTC.

The genes are TRBV27 and TRBJ1-4; no clear D gene. CDR3 size: 16 residues. Germline CDR1 is MNHEY and CDR2 is SMNVEV (reference sequence). Trimming left V 5 bases short and J 4 bases short, with 17 bases between. CDR3 amino acids: CASSPSMSPFNEKLFF. The CDR3 DNA follows: TGTGCCAGCAGTCCGAGCATGAGCCCCTTTAATGAAAAACTGTTTTTT.

The chain links TRBV2 to TRBJ2-7; 8 positions match TRBD1. Germline values: CDR1 SNHLY, CDR2 FYNNEI. The CDR3 contains 16 residues. With V trimmed by 4 bases and J by 2 bases, 10 bases remained unmatched. DNA for the CDR3: TGTGCCAGCAGTGGGTTTATAGGGACAGGTCCCTACGAGCAGTACTTC. It specifies CASSGFIGTGPYEQYF.

CDR3 region: CASSVDGRTDTQYF. The CDR3, as DNA: TGTGCCAGCAGCGTAGATGGCCGCACAGATACGCAGTATTTT. The J gene is TRBJ2-3, the V gene TRBV9, with D hard to call. Germline V gene lookup returns CDR1 SGDLS and CDR2 YYNGEE. The V end lost 0 bases, the J end lost 1 base, and 6 bases lay between the germline ends. This CDR3 is 14 amino acids long.

In its sample, this clone was seen a few times. The CDR3, as DNA: TGTGCCAGCAGCTTTCATGTCGGGTACGAGCAGTACTTC. Residues: CASSFHVGYEQYF. The chain couples TRBV11-3 to TRBJ2-7; D is ambiguous. The CDR3 is 13 residues long. V was pared by 3 bases and J by 4 bases, with 10 bases between. CDR1 is SGHNT, CDR2 YENEEA, per germline.

The chain uses TRBV7-2 and TRBJ1-2; D is ambiguous. The germline V gene encodes CDR1 SGHTA and CDR2 FQGNSA. CDR3 length: 13 amino acids. V lost 5 bases, J lost 3 bases, and 10 bases lay in between. Here the CDR3 DNA reads TGTGCCAGCAGCCCCCGTCAAGACTATGGCTACACCTTC. Its translation is CASSPRQDYGYTF.

This clone is labeled as medium-sized. The rearrangement uses TRBV28 and TRBJ1-2, with D maybe TRBD1 (5 bases). The V and J ends lost 8 bases and 8 bases respectively, with 21 bases between them. The CDR3 runs 14 residues. Germline lookup yields CDR1 MDHEN and CDR2 SYDVKM. In DNA form, the CDR3 reads TGTGCCAGCGGGGCTCGGGGCGCCTCCAGGGGCTACACCTTC. Encoded protein: CASGARGASRGYTF.

This clone came up once. The V gene is TRBV7-6, the J gene TRBJ2-2; D may be TRBD1 (5 bases). The germline V gene encodes CDR1 SGHVS and CDR2 FNYEAQ. Trimming stripped 5 bases from V and 1 base from J, with 11 bases between. The CDR3 consists of 15 residues. The CDR3 DNA follows: TGTGCCAGCAGCCCAGGGCAGAAGAACACCGGGGAGCTGTTTTTT. Protein product: CASSPGQKNTGELFF.

The chain links TRBV7-9 to TRBJ2-7; 10 positions agree with TRBD2. The germline V gene encodes CDR1 SEHNR and CDR2 FQNEAQ (reference sequence). The V and J ends lost 1 base and 3 bases, in that order; junction bases with no gene match: 3. The CDR3 sequence is 15 residues long. The CDR3 loop reads CASSLGLAGNYEQYF. For the CDR3, the DNA is TGTGCCAGCAGCTTAGGACTAGCGGGTAACTACGAGCAGTACTTC.

The table lists this clone with a few counts. V is TRBV27 and J is TRBJ2-7; 8 positions agree with TRBD1. The CDR3 loop spans 15 amino acids. V trimming: 3 bases; J trimming: 2 bases; junction bases outside the gene matches: 6. Germline V lookup: CDR1 MNHEY, CDR2 SMNVEV (reference sequence). CDR3 protein: CASSLSRGQAYEQYF. CDR3 sequence (DNA): TGTGCCAGCAGTTTGAGCAGGGGGCAGGCCTACGAGCAGTACTTC.

The rearrangement uses TRBV6-1 and TRBJ1-1; maybe TRBD1 (5 bases). CDR1 and CDR2 (germline): MNHNS, SASEGT. The CDR3 runs to 14 residues. Trimming cost V 0 bases and J 5 bases, with 10 bases left between them. CDR3 sequence (DNA): TGTGCCAGCAGTGAAGCCGGGGGGTTGACTGAAGCTTTCTTT. Protein sequence: CASSEAGGLTEAFF.

A note on this clone: This CDR3 is also generated by other DNA sequences in the sample. The rearrangement uses TRBV5-4 and TRBJ2-3; D gene unclear. The V and J ends lost 3 bases and 0 bases respectively, with 2 bases between them. The germline gives CDR1 SGHNT, CDR2 YYREEE (reference sequence). This CDR3 is built from 12 residues. Here the CDR3 DNA reads TGTGCCAGCAGCTCCAGCACAGATACGCAGTATTTT. It translates to CASSSSTDTQYF.